The present entry profiles one T cell receptor (beta chain) with its context. A single base separates this from a much larger clone, so it may be a read error. Germline-derived CDR1 and CDR2 are DFQATT and SNEGSKA (reference sequence). The CDR3 covers 14 residues. Researchers took RNA transcripts and amplified the TCR beta CDR3 regions from them. TCR CDR3 regions were first amplified by RT-PCR with HTBI primers. TCRdb re-derived calls from the multiplex PCR reads in MiXCR, one entry per CDR3 protein. Of approximately 360,000 distinct CDR3 sequences listed, around 16% are singletons. This sample was included in a study of T cells in Graves' hyperthyroidism and ophthalmopathy.

The rearrangement uses TRBV20-1 and TRBJ2-2; 9 bases line up with TRBD1. The receptor comes from a woman between 18 and 30 years old with Graves' hyperthyroidism that later progressed to Graves' ophthalmopathy. The sequenced sample was blood. CDR3 sequence: CNARTGVDTGELFF. In DNA, the CDR3 is TGCAATGCTAGGACAGGGGTCGACACCGGGGAGCTGTTTTTT.